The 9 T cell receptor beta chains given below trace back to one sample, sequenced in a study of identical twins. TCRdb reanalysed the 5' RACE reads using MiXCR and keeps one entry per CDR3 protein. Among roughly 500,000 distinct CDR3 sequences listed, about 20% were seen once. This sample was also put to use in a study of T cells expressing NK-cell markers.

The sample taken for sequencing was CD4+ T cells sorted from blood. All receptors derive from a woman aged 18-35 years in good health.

The CDR3 here is CASAGTSGSYEQYF. Here the CDR3 DNA reads TGCGCCAGCGCGGGAACTAGCGGTTCCTACGAGCAGTACTTC. V is TRBV5-1 and J is TRBJ2-7, with 8 bases fitting TRBD2. This CDR3 is 14 amino acids long. With 7 bases clipped from V and 1 base from J, the junction kept 7 bases outside the gene matches. Germline loops: CDR1 SGHRS, CDR2 YFSETQ. The complete variable domain, with remaining parts taken from reference TRBV5-1 and TRBJ2-7, reads KAGVTQTPRYLIKTRGQQVTLSCSPISGHRSVSWYQQTPGQGLQFLFEYFSETQRNKGNFPGRFSGRQFSNSRSEMNVSTLELGDSALYLCASAGTSGSYEQYFGPGTRLTVT.

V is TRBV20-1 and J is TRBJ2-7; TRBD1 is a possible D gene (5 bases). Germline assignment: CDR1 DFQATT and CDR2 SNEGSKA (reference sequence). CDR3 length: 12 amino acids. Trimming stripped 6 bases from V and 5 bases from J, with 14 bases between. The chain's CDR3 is CSAGRVTDEQYF. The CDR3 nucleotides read TGCAGTGCCGGCAGGGTGACAGACGAGCAGTACTTC.

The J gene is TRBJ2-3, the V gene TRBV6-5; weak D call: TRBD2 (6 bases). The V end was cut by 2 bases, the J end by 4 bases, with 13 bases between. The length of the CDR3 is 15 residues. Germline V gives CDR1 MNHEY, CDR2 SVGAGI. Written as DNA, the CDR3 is TGTGCCAGCAGTTACGCCGCTTGGGGGGCAGATACGCAGTATTTT. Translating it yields CASSYAAWGADTQYF.

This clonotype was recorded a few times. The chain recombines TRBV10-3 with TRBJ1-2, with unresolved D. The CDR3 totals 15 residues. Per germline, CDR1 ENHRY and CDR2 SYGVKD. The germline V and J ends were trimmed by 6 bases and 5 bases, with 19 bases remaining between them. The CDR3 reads CAIRPLEETQYGYTF. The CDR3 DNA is TGTGCCATCAGACCGCTTGAGGAGACCCAATATGGCTACACCTTC.

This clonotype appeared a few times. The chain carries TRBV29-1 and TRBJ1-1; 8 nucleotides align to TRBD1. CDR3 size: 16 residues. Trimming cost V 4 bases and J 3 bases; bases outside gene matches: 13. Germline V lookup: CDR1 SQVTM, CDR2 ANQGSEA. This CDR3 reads CSVVVGGRGLDTEAFF. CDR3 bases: TGCAGCGTTGTAGTCGGCGGCAGGGGGCTGGACACTGAAGCTTTCTTT. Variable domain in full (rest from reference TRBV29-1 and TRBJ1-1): SAVISQKPSRDICQRGTSLTIQCQVDSQVTMMFWYRQQPGQSLTLIATANQGSEATYESGFVIDKFPISRPNLTFSTLTVSNMSPEDSSIYLCSVVVGGRGLDTEAFFGQGTRLTVV.

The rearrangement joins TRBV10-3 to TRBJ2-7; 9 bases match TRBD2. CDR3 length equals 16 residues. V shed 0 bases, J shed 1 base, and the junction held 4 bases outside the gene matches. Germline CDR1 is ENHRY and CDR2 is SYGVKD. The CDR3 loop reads CAISESVAGGSYEQYF. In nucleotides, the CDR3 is TGTGCCATCAGTGAGTCGGTCGCGGGAGGGTCCTACGAGCAGTACTTC.

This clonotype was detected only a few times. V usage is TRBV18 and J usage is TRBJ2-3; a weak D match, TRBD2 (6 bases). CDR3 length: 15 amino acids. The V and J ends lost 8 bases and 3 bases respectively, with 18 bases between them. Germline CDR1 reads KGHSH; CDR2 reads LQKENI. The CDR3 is CASRTGGVRTDTQYF. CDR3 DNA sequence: TGTGCCAGCCGTACCGGGGGTGTACGGACAGATACGCAGTATTTT.

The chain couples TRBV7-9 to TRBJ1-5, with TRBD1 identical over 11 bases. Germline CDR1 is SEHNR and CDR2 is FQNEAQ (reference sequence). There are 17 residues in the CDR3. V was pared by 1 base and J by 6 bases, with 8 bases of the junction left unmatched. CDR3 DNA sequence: TGTGCCAGCAGCTTAGGGGTACTCGGGACAGGGGGTCAGCCCCAGCATTTT. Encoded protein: CASSLGVLGTGGQPQHF.

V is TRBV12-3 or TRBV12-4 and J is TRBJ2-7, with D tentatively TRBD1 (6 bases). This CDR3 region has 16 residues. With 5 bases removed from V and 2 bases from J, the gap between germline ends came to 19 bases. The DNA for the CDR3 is TGTGCCAGCAGTACCTCTCCTCGAGGGGACACCTACGAGCAGTACTTC. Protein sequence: CASSTSPRGDTYEQYF.